Below, one T cell receptor (beta chain) is given with its context. Its cognate antigen is unknown. This entry belongs to a study of identical twins. Study findings and constraints: There were fewer insertions in abundant cord blood beta clonotypes, but memory repertoires showed no such pattern. Not following the same donors, the study drew its conclusions from cross-sectional statistical analysis.

This CDR3 has 14 residues. V was clipped by 3 bases and J by 4 bases, with 14 bases between them. In germline, CDR1 is DFQATT, CDR2 SNEGSKA (reference sequence). TCRdb itself ran the 5' RACE reads through MiXCR, one entry per CDR3 protein. The sample lists 550,000 to 700,000 distinct CDR3 sequences, 21% occurring once. This sample was also put to use in a study of T cells expressing NK-cell markers. As that study records: Eight donors were sequenced, seven testing HCMV-seropositive and one testing seronegative. Topping the CD3+CD56-NKG2C+ fraction as well were these clonotypes, in a handful of donors.

The TCR was taken from a young woman in good health. Sequences were obtained from PBMCs. The rearrangement links TRBV20-1 to TRBJ2-3; a possible D gene is TRBD2 (6 bases). The CDR3 nucleotides are TGCAGTGCTAGTGGCGGGAACGGCGCAGATACGCAGTATTTT. This codes for CSASGGNGADTQYF.